This T cell receptor (beta chain) was documented in a study of T cells after yellow fever vaccination. This clonotype occurred many times. The germline gene is not matched at one end of the junction; a read error may be the cause. The germline V gene has CDR1 LGHDT and CDR2 YNNKEL (reference sequence). This CDR3 is built from 15 residues. TCRdb recomputed calls from the 5' RACE reads with MiXCR, one row per CDR3 protein. The repertoire holds about 360,000 distinct CDR3 sequences, about 6% seen once, with 15% in the top ten. The specimen was PBMCs, collected 5 days after the yellow fever booster vaccination. The gene calls are TRBV3-1 and TRBJ2-1; 9 positions agree with TRBD1. The TCR comes from a man younger than 45 who received the YFV17D yellow fever vaccine. CDR3 in amino acids: CASRPRVLSDRGICF. Here the CDR3 DNA reads TGTGCCAGCAGGCCAAGAGTATTATCGGACAGGGGAATTTGTTTC.